Following are 6 T cell receptor beta chains from one sample sequenced in a study of T cell responses to AZD1222 COVID-19 vaccine. Assay: immunoSEQ multiplex PCR; the TCRdb copy retains only in-frame clones and omits some. The sample has more than 100,000 clones; 85% to 95% are singletons. The input for sequencing was peripheral blood, taken on day 0 of AZD1222 vaccination. Receptors were obtained from an adult in good health.

This chain connects TRBV7-2 to TRBJ1-2; D unresolved. V lost 1 base to trimming and J lost 0 bases, with 12 bases between them. In germline, CDR1 is SGHTA, CDR2 FQGNSA. The CDR3 sequence is 16 residues long. The CDR3 DNA follows: TGTGCCAGCAGCTTAGTGGCAGTTCCCACTAACTATGGCTACACCTTC. It is translated as CASSLVAVPTNYGYTF.

J is TRBJ1-2 and V is TRBV19; D remains ambiguous. The length of the CDR3 is 13 residues. V gave up 4 bases and J gave up 7 bases, with 13 bases separating them. Per germline, CDR1 LNHDA and CDR2 SQIVND (reference sequence). In DNA, the CDR3 is TGTGCCAGTAGTACAACCCCGCCGATTGGCTACACCTTC. This gives the protein CASSTTPPIGYTF.

The chain joins TRBV12-5 to TRBJ2-4; 10 bases are a match to TRBD1. Germline CDR1 and CDR2: LGHNT and FRNRAP. The junction had 7 bases not matched to a gene; V was cut back by 2 bases and J by 6 bases. This CDR3 comprises 16 residues. CDR3: CASGLFRGQGVNIQYF. Here the CDR3 DNA reads TGTGCTAGTGGTTTGTTTCGAGGACAGGGGGTAAACATTCAGTACTTC.

In this sample, this clone turned up once. The rearrangement uses TRBV30 and TRBJ1-1, with unresolved D. The CDR3 loop spans 14 amino acids. V was shortened by 2 bases and J by 5 bases, with 15 bases between the two germline ends. Germline loops: CDR1 GTSNPN, CDR2 SVGIG (reference sequence). The CDR3 DNA follows: TGTGCCTGGAGTCCACCCTGGGGTTGGACTGAAGCTTTCTTT. Translated, it gives CAWSPPWGWTEAFF.

The chain recombines TRBV19 with TRBJ1-5; D uncertain. This CDR3 contains 13 residues. V gave up 1 base and J gave up 5 bases, with 6 bases separating them. Germline lookup yields CDR1 LNHDA and CDR2 SQIVND (reference sequence). CDR3: CASSIVRDQPQHF. The CDR3 nucleotides read TGTGCCAGTAGTATAGTCCGTGATCAGCCCCAGCATTTT.

The J gene is TRBJ2-5, the V gene TRBV12-5; maybe TRBD1 (6 bases). Between the trimmed V and J ends, which lost 6 bases and 3 bases, there was a span of 11 bases. The V gene's germline CDR1 is LGHNT and CDR2 FRNRAP. The CDR3 is made up of 13 amino acids. The CDR3 region has the DNA TGTGCTAGTGGACCGGACAGCGAAGAGACCCAGTACTTC. It encodes CASGPDSEETQYF.